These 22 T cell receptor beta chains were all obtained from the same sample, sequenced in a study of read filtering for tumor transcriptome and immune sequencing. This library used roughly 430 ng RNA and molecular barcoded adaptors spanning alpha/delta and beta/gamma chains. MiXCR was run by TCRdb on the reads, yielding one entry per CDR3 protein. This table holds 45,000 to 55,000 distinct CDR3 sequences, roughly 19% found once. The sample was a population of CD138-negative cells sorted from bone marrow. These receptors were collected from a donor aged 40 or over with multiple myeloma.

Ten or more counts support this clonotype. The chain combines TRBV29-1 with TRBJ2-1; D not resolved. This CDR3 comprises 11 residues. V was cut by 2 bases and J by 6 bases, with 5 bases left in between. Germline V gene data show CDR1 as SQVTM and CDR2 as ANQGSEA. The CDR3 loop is CSVETFNEQFF. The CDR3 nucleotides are TGCAGCGTTGAAACCTTCAATGAGCAGTTCTTC.

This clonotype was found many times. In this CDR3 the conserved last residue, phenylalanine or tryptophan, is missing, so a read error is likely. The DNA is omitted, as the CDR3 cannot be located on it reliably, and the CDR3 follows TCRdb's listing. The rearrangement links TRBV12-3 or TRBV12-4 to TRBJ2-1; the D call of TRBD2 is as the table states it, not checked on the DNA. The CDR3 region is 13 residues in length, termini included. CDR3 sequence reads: CASSLGVVGLVGV.

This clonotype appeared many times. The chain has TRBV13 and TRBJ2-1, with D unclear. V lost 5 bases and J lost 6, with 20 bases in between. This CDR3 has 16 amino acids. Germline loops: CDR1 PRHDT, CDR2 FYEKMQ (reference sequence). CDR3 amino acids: CASSVLTATPPNEQFF. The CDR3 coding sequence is TGTGCCAGCAGCGTCCTGACTGCAACGCCCCCCAATGAGCAGTTCTTC. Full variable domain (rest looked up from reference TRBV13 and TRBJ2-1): AAGVIQSPRHLIKEKRETATLKCYPIPRHDTVYWYQQGPGQDPQFLISFYEKMQSDKGSIPDRFSAQQFSDYHSELNMSSLELGDSALYFCASSVLTATPPNEQFFGPGTRLTVL.

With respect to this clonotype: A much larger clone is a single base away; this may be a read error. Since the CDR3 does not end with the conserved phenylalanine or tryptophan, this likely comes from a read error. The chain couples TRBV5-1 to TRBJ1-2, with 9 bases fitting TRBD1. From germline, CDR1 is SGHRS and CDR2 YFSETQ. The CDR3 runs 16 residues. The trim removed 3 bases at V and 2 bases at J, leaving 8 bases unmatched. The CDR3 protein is CASSSSPGTGNYGYTS. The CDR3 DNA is TGCGCCAGCAGCTCAAGTCCCGGGACAGGGAACTATGGCTACACCTCC.

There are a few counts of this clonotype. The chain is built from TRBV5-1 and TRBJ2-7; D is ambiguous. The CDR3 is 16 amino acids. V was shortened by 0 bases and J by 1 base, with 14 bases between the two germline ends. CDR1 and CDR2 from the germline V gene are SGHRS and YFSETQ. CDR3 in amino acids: CASSLASRPMSYEQYF. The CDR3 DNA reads TGCGCCAGCAGCTTGGCCAGCCGGCCCATGTCCTACGAGCAGTACTTC.

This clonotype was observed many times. The CDR3 DNA reads as TGCAGTGCTAGATCCCCGGGACTAGCGGCCTACGAGCAGTACTTC. Residues: CSARSPGLAAYEQYF. The chain links TRBV20-1 to TRBJ2-7; 11 nucleotides align to TRBD2. The CDR3 contains 15 residues. Germline V gene data show CDR1 as DFQATT and CDR2 as SNEGSKA (reference sequence). V lost 2 bases and J lost 2; bases outside the gene matches: 5.

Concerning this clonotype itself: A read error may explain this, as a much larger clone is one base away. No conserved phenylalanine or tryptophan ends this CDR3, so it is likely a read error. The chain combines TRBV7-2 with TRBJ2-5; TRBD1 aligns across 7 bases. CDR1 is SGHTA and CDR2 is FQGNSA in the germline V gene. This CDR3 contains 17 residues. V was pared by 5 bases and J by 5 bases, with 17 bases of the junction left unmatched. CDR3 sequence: CASSQNNQGQRRETQYL. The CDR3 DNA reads TGTGCCAGCAGCCAAAACAACCAGGGACAGAGGCGGGAGACCCAGTACCTC.

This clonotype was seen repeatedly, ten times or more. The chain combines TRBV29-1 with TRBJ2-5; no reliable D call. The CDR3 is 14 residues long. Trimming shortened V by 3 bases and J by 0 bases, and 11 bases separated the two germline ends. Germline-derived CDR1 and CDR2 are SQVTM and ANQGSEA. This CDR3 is CSVDRTLHQETQYF. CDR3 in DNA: TGCAGCGTTGACAGGACCCTACACCAAGAGACCCAGTACTTC.

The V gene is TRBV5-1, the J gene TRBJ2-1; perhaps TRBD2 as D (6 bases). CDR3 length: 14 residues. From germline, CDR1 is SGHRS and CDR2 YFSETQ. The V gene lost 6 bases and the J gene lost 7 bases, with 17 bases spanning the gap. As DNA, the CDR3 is TGCGCCAGCATGGGACGGGGGAAGAGGAATGAGCAGTTCTTC. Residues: CASMGRGKRNEQFF.

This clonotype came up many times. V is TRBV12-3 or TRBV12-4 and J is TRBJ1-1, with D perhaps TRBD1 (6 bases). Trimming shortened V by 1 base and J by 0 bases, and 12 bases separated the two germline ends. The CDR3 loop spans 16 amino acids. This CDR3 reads CASSLVSGGLNTEAFF. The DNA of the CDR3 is TGTGCCAGCAGTTTAGTTTCGGGGGGGCTGAACACTGAAGCTTTCTTT.

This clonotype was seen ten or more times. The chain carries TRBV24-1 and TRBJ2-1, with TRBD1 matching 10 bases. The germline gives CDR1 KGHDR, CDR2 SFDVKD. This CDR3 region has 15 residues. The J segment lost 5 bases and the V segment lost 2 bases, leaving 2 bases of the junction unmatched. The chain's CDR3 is CATSDWGQGNNEQFF. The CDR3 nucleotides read TGTGCCACCAGTGATTGGGGACAGGGGAACAATGAGCAGTTCTTC.

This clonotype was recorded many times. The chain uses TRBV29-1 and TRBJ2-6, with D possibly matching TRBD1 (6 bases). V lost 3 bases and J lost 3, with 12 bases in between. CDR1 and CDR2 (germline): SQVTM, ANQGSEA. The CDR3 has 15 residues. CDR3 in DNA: TGCAGCGTTGATGGTTGGGGGCTTGGGGCCAACGTCCTGACTTTC. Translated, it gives CSVDGWGLGANVLTF.

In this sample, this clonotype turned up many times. CDR3 DNA sequence: TGCAGTGCTACCCGTCGCCCAGGGGACACTGAAGCTTTCTTT. Residues: CSATRRPGDTEAFF. The J gene is TRBJ1-1, the V gene TRBV20-1; the D gene is possibly TRBD1 (6 bases). Trimming shortened V by 4 bases and J by 3 bases, and 15 bases separated the two germline ends. Germline CDR1 DFQATT, CDR2 SNEGSKA (reference sequence). The CDR3 is made up of 14 amino acids.

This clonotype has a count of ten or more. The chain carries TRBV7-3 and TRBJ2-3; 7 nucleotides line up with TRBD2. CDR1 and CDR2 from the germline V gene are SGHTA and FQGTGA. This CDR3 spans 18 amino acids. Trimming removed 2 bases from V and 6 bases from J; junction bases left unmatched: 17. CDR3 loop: CASSLAGAVFRVQDTQYF. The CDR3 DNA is TGTGCCAGCAGCTTAGCGGGAGCGGTGTTTCGCGTTCAGGATACGCAGTATTTT. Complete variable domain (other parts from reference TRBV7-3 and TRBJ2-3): GAGVSQTPSNKVTEKGKYVELRCDPISGHTALYWYRQSLGQGPEFLIYFQGTGAADDSGLPNDRFFAVRPEGSVSTLKIQRTERGDSAVYLCASSLAGAVFRVQDTQYFGPGTRLTVL.

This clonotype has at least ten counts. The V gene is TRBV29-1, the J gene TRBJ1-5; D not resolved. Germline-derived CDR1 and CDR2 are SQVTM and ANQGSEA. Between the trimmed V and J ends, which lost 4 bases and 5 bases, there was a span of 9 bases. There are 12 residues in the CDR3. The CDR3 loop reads CSVGQWDQPQHF. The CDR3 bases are TGCAGCGTTGGTCAGTGGGATCAGCCCCAGCATTTT. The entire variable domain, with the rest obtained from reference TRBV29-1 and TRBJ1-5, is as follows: SAVISQKPSRDICQRGTSLTIQCQVDSQVTMMFWYRQQPGQSLTLIATANQGSEATYESGFVIDKFPISRPNLTFSTLTVSNMSPEDSSIYLCSVGQWDQPQHFGDGTRLSIL.

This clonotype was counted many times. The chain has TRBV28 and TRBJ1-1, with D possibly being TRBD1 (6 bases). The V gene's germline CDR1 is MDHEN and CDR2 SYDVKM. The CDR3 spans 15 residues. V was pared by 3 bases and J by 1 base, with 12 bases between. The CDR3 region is CASSFGGVSNTEAFF. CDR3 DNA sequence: TGTGCCAGCAGTTTTGGGGGCGTCTCGAACACTGAAGCTTTCTTT.

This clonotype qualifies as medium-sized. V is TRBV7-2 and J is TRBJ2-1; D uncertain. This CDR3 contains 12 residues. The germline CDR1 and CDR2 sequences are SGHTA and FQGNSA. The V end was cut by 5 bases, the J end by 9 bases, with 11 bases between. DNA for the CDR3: TGTGCCAGCAGCCCCCAGGTGGGTGAGCAGTTCTTC. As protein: CASSPQVGEQFF.

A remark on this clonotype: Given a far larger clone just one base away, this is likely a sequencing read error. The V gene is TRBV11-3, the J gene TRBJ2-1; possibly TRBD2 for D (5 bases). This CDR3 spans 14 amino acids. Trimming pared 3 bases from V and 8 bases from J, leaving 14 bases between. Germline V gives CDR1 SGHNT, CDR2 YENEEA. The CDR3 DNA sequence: TGTGCCAGCAGCTTCGCTTCCATAGCGTATGAGCAGTTCTTC. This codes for CASSFASIAYEQFF.

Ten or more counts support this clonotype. CDR3 nucleotides: TGTGCCAGCAGAGTTGGACAGGCCTACAATGAGCAGTTCTTC. Its protein is CASRVGQAYNEQFF. V gene TRBV2 combines with J gene TRBJ2-1; 7 nucleotides match TRBD1. CDR1 SNHLY and CDR2 FYNNEI come from the germline V gene. After removal of 6 bases from V and 2 bases from J, the junction contained 4 bases not matched to a gene. This CDR3 spans 14 amino acids. Drawing the rest from reference TRBV2 and TRBJ2-1, the complete variable domain is EPEVTQTPSHQVTQMGQEVILRCVPISNHLYFYWYRQILGQKVEFLVSFYNNEISEKSEIFDDQFSVERPDGSNFTLKIRSTKLEDSAMYFCASRVGQAYNEQFFGPGTRLTVL.

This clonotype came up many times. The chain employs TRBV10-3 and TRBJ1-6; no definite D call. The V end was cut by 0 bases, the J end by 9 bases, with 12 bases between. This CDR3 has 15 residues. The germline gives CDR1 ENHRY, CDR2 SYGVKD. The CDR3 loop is CAISESPPGFSPLHF. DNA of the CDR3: TGTGCCATCAGTGAGTCCCCCCCTGGCTTTTCACCCCTCCACTTT.

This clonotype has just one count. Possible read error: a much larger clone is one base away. CDR3 sequence: CTSSLVLPGLLTDTQYF. The CDR3, as DNA: TGTACCAGCAGCTTAGTACTTCCGGGACTACTCACAGATACGCAGTATTTT. The genes are TRBV7-9 and TRBJ2-3, with 7 bases fitting TRBD2. This CDR3 contains 17 residues. Looked up from germline, CDR1 is SEHNR and CDR2 is FQNEAQ (reference sequence).

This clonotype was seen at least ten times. CDR3 sequence reads: CATAFLAAELGDEQFF. As DNA, the CDR3 is TGTGCCACCGCCTTTTTAGCGGCGGAGTTGGGGGATGAGCAGTTCTTC. V is TRBV2 and J is TRBJ2-1, with D perhaps TRBD2 (6 bases). The V end was cut by 10 bases, the J end by 8 bases, with 27 bases between. The germline V gene has CDR1 SNHLY and CDR2 FYNNEI. This CDR3 spans 16 amino acids.